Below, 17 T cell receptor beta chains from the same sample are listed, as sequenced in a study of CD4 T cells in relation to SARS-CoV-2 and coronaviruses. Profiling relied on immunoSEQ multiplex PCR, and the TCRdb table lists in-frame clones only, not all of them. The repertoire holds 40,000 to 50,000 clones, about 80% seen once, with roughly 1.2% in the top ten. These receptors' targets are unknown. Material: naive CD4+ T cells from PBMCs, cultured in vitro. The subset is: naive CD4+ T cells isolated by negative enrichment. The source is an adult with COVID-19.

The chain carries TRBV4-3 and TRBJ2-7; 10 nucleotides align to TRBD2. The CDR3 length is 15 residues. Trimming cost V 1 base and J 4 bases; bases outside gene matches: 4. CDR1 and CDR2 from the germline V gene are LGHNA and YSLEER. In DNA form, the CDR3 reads TGCGCCAGCAGCCAAGTTCCTAGCGGGAGTTACGAGCAGTACTTC. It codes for CASSQVPSGSYEQYF.

The CDR3, as DNA: TGTGCCAGCAGCCCGGACAGGGGGTCCTACAATGAGCAGTTCTTC. Protein product: CASSPDRGSYNEQFF. This chain links TRBV7-3 with TRBJ2-1, with 10 positions matching TRBD1. The length of the CDR3 is 15 residues. CDR1 and CDR2 from the germline V gene are SGHTA and FQGTGA. Trimming cost V 5 bases and J 1 base; bases outside gene matches: 2.

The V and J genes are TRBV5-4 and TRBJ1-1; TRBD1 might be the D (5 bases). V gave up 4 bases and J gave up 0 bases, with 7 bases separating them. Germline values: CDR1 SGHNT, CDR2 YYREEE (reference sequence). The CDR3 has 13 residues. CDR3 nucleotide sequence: TGTGCCAGCAGCCGGGACCTGAACACTGAAGCTTTCTTT. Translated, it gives CASSRDLNTEAFF.

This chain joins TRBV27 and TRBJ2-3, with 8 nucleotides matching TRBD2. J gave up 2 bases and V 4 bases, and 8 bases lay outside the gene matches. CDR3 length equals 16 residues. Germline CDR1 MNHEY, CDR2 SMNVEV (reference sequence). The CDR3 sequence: CASSWWREAFTDTQYF. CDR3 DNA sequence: TGTGCCAGCAGTTGGTGGCGGGAGGCCTTCACAGATACGCAGTATTTT.

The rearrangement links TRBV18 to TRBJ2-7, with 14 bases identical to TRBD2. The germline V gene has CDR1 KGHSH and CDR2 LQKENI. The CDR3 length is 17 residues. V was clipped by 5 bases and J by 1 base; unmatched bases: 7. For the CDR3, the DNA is TGTGCCAGCTCAGCCGGGACTAGCGGGAGACGATCCTACGAGCAGTACTTC. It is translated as CASSAGTSGRRSYEQYF.

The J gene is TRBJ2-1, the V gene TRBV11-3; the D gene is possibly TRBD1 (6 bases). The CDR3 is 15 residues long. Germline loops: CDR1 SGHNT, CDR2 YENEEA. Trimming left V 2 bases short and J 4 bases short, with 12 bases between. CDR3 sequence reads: CASSLIGQSYNEQFF. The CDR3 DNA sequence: TGTGCCAGCAGCTTAATCGGACAGAGTTACAATGAGCAGTTCTTC.

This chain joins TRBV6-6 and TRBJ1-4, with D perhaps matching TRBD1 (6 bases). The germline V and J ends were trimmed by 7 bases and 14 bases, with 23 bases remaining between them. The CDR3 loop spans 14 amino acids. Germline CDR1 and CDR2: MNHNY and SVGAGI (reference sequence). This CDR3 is CASNWQGSWDGLFF. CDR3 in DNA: TGTGCCAGCAACTGGCAGGGGTCGTGGGATGGGCTGTTTTTT.

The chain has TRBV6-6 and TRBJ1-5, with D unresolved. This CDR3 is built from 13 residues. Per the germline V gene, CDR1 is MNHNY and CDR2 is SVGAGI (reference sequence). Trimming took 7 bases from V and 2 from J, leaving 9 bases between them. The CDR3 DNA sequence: TGTGCCAGCACCCCAGAGGGCAATCAGCCCCAGCATTTT. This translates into CASTPEGNQPQHF.

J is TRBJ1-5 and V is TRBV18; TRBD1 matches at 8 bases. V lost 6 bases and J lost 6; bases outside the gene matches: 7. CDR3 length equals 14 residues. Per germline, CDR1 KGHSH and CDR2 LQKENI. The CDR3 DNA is TGTGCCAGCTCTCCCCAGGGGGCAAGTCAGCCCCAGCATTTT. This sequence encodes CASSPQGASQPQHF.

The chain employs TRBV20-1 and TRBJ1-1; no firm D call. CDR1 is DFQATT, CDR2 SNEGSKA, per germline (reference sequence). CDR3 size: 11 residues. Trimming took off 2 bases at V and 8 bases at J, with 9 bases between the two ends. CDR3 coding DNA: TGCAGTGCTAGATGGGTAGAGGAAGCTTTCTTT. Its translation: CSARWVEEAFF.

Here the CDR3 reads CASSRAPRGTEAFF. As DNA, the CDR3 is TGCGCCAGCAGTCGGGCACCCAGGGGCACTGAAGCTTTCTTT. The chain combines TRBV5-1 with TRBJ1-1; D is perhaps TRBD1 (6 bases). V lost 5 bases, J lost 4 bases, and 15 bases lay in between. The CDR3 is 14 amino acids. Per the germline V gene, CDR1 is SGHRS and CDR2 is YFSETQ.

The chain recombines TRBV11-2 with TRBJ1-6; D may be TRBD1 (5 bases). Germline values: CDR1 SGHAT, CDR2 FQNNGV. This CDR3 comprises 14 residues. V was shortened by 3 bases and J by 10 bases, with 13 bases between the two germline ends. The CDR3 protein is CASSFGGLESPLHF. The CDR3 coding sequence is TGTGCCAGCAGCTTTGGGGGGTTGGAGTCACCCCTCCACTTT.

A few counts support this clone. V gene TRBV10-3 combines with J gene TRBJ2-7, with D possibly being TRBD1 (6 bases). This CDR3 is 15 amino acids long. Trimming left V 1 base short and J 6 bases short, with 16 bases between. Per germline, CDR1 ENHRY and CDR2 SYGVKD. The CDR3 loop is CAISEFRDTGGEQYF. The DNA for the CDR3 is TGTGCCATCAGTGAGTTCCGGGACACTGGAGGCGAGCAGTACTTC.

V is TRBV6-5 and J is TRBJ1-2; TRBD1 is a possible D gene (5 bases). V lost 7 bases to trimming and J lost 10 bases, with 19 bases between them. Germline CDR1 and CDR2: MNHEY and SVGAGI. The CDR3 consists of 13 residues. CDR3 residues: CASILQESKPYTF. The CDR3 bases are TGTGCCAGCATTTTACAGGAGTCGAAGCCCTACACCTTC.

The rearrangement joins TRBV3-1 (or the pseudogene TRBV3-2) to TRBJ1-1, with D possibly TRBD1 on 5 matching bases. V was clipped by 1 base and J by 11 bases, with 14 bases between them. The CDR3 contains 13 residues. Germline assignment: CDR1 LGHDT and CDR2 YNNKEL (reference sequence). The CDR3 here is CASSQARGARAFF. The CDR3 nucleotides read TGTGCCAGCAGCCAAGCGCGAGGGGCGAGGGCTTTCTTT.

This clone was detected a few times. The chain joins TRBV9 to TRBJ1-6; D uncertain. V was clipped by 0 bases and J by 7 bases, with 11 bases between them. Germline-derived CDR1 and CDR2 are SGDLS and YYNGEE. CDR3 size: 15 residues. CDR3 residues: CASSVGRWENSPLHF. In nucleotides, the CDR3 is TGTGCCAGCAGCGTAGGTCGTTGGGAGAATTCACCCCTCCACTTT.

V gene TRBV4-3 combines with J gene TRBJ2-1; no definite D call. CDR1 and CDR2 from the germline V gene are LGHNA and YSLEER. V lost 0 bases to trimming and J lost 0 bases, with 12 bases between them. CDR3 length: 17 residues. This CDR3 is CASSQDHTIGSYNEQFF. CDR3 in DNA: TGCGCCAGCAGCCAAGACCATACTATCGGCTCCTACAATGAGCAGTTCTTC.